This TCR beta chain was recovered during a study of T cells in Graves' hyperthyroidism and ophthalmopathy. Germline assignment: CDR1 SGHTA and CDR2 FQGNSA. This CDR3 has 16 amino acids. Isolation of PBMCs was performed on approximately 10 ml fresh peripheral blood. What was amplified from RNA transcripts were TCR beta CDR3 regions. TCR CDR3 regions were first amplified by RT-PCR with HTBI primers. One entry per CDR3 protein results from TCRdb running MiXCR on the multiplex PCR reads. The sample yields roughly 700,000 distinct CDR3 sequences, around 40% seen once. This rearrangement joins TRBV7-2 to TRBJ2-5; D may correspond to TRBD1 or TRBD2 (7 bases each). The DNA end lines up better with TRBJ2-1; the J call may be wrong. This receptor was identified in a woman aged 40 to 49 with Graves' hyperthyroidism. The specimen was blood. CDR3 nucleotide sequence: TGTGCCAGCAGGAATCAGGGGGGAGGGTCGTACAATGAGCAGTTCTTC. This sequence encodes CASRNQGGGSYNEQFF.